The sequence of this T cell receptor (beta chain) was determined in a study of CD8 T cells in ankylosing spondylitis. Germline V gene sequence: CDR1 SGHRS, CDR2 YFSETQ. The CDR3 length is 13 residues. Between the trimmed V and J ends, which lost 4 bases and 5 bases, there was a span of 13 bases. In regard to this clonotype: Its specificity is not known.

Study-level results: According to the report, clones linked to the disease were significantly enriched in matched synovial fluid samples taken from ankylosing spondylitis patients. Disease-linked clones proved CD8+ and comparatively uncommon in peripheral blood. Some of the motif variants had earlier been found in reactive arthritis patients' fluid and blood. There was a TCR beta motif, made of several highly homologous variants, that appeared characteristic of ankylosing spondylitis blood.

For TCR beta, libraries came from quantitative 5'-RACE with molecular barcodes. MiXCR, applied by TCRdb to the 5' RACE reads, yields one record per CDR3 protein. The data contain 800,000 to 900,000 distinct CDR3 sequences, 12% of them singletons. This chain connects TRBV5-1 to TRBJ2-7; no clear D gene. The sequence was collected from a male donor with ankylosing spondylitis. Material for sequencing was blood, either unsorted or a sorted T cell fraction (not recorded which). This CDR3 is CASSATEFDEQYF. In DNA, the CDR3 is TGCGCCAGCAGCGCTACAGAGTTCGACGAGCAGTACTTC.